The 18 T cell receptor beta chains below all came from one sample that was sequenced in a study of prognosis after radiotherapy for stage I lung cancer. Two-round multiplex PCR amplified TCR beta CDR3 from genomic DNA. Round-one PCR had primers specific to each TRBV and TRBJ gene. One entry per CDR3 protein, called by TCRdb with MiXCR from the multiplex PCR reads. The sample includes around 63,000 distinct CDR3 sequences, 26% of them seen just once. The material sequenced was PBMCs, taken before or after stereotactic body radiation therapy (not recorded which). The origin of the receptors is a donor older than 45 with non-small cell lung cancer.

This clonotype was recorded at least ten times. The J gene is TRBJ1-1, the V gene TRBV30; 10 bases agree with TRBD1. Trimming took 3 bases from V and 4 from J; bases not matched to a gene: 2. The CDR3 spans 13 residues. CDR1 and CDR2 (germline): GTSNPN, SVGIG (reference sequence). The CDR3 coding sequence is TGTGCCTGGAGGGGACAGGGGCTCACTGAAGCTTTCTTT. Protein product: CAWRGQGLTEAFF.

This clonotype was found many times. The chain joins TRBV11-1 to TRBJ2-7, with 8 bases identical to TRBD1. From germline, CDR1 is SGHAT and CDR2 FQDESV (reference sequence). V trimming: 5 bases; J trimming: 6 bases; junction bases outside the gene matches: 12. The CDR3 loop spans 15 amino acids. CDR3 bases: TGTGCCAGCAGCAACTCGTACAGGGGGTCGGGCGAGCAGTACTTC. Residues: CASSNSYRGSGEQYF.

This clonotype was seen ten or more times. For the CDR3, the DNA is TGTGCCAGCTCAAGGACAGGGGGCCGTACGTTCAACGAGCAGTACTTC. Protein sequence: CASSRTGGRTFNEQYF. The chain joins TRBV18 to TRBJ2-7; TRBD1 matches 11 bases. Trimming cost V 5 bases and J 5 bases; bases outside gene matches: 11. The germline V gene has CDR1 KGHSH and CDR2 LQKENI. CDR3 length: 16 amino acids.

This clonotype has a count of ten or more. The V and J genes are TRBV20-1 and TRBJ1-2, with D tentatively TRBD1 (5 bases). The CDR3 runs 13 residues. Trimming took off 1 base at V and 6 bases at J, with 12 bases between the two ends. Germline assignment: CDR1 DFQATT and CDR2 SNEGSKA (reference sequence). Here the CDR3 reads CSARGQLKHGYTF. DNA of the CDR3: TGCAGTGCTAGAGGACAGCTTAAGCATGGCTACACCTTC.

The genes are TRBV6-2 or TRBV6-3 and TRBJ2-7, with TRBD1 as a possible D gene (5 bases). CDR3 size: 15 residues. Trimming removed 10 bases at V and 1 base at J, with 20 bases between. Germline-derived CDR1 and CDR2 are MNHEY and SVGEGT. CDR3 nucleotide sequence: TGTGCCAACAGACAGACATGGGGCCCATCCTACGAGCAGTACTTC. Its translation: CANRQTWGPSYEQYF.

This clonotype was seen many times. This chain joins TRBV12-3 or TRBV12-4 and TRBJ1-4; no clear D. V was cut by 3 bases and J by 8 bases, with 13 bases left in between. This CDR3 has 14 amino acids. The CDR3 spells CASSFSGEDEKLFF. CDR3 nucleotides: TGTGCCAGCAGTTTTTCCGGGGAGGACGAAAAACTGTTTTTT.

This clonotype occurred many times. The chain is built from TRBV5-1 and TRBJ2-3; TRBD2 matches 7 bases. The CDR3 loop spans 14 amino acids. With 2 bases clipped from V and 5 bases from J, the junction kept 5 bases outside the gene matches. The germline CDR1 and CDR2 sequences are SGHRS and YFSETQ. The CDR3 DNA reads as TGCGCCAGCAGCTTACAGAGGGAGGGAGATACGCAGTATTTT. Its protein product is CASSLQREGDTQYF.

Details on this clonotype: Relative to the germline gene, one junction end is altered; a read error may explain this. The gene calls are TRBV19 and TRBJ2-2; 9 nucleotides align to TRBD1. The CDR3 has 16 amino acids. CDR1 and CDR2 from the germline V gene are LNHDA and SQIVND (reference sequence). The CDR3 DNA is TGTGCCGGTAGTAAAGGGGGACAGGGAGGTGCCGGGGACCTGTTTTTT. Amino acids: CAGSKGGQGGAGDLFF.

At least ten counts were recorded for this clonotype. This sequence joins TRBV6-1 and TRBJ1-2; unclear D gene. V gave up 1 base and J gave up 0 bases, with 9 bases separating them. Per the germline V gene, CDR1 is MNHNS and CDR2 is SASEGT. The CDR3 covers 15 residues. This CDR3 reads CASSEDPASNYGYTF. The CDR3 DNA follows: TGTGCCAGCAGTGAAGATCCAGCATCTAACTATGGCTACACCTTC.

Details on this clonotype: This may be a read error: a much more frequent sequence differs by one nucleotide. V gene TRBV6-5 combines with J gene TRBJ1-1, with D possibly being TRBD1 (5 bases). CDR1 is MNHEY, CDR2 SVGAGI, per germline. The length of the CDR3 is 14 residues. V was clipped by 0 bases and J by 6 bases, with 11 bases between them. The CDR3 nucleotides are TGTGCCAGCAGTTACTCAGGGGTGAGAGCTGAAGCTTTCTTT. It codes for CASSYSGVRAEAFF.

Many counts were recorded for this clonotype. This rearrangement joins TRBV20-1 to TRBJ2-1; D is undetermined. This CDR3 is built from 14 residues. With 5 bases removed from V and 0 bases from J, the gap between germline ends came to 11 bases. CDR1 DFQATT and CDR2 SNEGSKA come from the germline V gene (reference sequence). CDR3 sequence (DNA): TGCAGTGCTCTACCGACGGCCTCCTACAATGAGCAGTTCTTC. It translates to CSALPTASYNEQFF.

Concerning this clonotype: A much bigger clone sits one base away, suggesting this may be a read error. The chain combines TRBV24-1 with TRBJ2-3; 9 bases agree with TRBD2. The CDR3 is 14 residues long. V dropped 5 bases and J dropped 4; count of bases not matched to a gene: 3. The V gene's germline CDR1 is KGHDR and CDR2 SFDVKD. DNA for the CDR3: TGTGCCACCAGTGGTCTAGCGGGGTCAGATACGCAGTATTTT. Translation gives CATSGLAGSDTQYF.

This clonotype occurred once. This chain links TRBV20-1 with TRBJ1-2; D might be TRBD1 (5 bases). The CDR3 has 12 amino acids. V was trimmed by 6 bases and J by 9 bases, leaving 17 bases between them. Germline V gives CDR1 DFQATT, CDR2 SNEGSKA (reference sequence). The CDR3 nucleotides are TGCAGTGCCCCGGACATTAGCGTGAGCTACACCTTC. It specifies CSAPDISVSYTF.

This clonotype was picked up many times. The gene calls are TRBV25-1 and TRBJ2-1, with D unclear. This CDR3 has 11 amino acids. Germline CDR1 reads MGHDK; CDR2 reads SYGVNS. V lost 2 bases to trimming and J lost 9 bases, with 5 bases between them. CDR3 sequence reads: CASSEQGEQFF. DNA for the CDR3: TGTGCCAGCAGTGAACAAGGTGAGCAGTTCTTC.

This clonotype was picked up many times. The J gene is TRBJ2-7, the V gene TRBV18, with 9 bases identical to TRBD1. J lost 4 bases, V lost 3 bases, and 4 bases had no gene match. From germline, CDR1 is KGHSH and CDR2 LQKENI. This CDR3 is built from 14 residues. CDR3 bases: TGTGCCAGCTCACCCGACAGGGGGACTTACGAGCAGTACTTC. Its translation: CASSPDRGTYEQYF.

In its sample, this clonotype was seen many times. CDR3 sequence: CASSDGALNTEAFF. The CDR3 DNA reads as TGCGCCAGCAGTGACGGGGCCTTGAACACTGAAGCTTTCTTT. This chain links TRBV10-2 with TRBJ1-1; tentatively, D is TRBD1 (5 bases). This CDR3 has 14 residues. CDR1 is WSHSY and CDR2 is SAAADI in the germline V gene. V was shortened by 3 bases and J by 0 bases, with 8 bases between the two germline ends.

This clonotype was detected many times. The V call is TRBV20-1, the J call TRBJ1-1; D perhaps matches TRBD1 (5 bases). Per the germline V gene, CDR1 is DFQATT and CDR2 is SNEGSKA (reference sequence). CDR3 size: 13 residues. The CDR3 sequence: CSARWGGNTEAFF. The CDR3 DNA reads TGCAGCGCCCGGTGGGGGGGAAACACTGAAGCTTTCTTT.

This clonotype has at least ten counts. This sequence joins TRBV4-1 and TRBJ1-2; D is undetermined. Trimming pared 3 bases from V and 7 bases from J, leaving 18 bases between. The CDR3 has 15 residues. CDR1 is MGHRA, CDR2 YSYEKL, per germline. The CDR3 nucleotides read TGCGCCAGCAGCCATCGAACCGGGCCACAAGGTGGCTACACCTTC. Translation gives CASSHRTGPQGGYTF.